This TCR beta chain was captured in a study of OX40 agonist ivuxolimab in advanced cancers. Profiled with immunoSEQ multiplex PCR; TCRdb holds only in-frame clones, not every one. The data show about 150,000 clones, roughly 92% seen once. The CDR3 sequence is 12 residues long. Trimming took 3 bases from V and 5 from J, leaving 8 bases between them. CDR1 and CDR2 (germline): MDHEN, SYDVKM. This chain joins TRBV28 and TRBJ2-7; the D is unclear. The sequenced sample was CD4+ or CD8+ T cells sorted from blood, obtained in a trial of the OX40 agonist ivuxolimab. This receptor was taken from an adult with an advanced solid tumor such as melanoma, head and neck, liver or kidney cancer. The CDR3 DNA sequence: TGTGCCAGCAGTTTTTCCGCCCACGAGCAGTACTTC. It specifies CASSFSAHEQYF.